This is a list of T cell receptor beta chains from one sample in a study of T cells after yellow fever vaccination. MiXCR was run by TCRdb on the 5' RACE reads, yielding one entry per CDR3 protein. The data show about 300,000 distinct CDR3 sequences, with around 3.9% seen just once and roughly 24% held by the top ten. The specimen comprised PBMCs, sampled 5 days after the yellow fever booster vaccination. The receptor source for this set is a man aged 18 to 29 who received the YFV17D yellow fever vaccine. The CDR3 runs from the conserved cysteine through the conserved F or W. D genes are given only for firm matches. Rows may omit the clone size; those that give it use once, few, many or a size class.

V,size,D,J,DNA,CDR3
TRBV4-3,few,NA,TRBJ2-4,TGCGCCAGCAGCCAAGACAGTTTGGTGACAGGTTTTCAATACTTC,CASSQDSLVTGFQYF
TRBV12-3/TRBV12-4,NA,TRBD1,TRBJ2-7,TGTGCCAGCAGTATGAACAGGGGCTACGAGCAGTACTTC,CASSMNRGYEQYF
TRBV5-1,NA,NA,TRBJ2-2,TGCGCCAGCAGTCCAACTTTGACGAACACCGGGGAGCTGTTTTTT,CASSPTLTNTGELFF
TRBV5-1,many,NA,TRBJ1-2,TGCGCCAGCAGCTTGGTCGGGGGGCATGGAAGCTATGGCTACACCTTC,CASSLVGGHGSYGYTF
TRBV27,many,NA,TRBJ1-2,TGTGCCAGCAGCCCGGGAGGGTCGGGGTATGGCTACACCTTC,CASSPGGSGYGYTF
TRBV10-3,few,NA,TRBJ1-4,TGTGCCAGCCGGGACCATAATGAAAAACTGTTTTTT,CASRDHNEKLFF
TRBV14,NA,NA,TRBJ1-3,TGTGCCAGCAGCCAGACCTACTCTGGAAACACCATATATTTT,CASSQTYSGNTIYF
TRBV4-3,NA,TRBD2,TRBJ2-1,TGCGCCAGCAGCCAGGGACTAGACTCCTACAATGAGCAGTTCTTC,CASSQGLDSYNEQFF
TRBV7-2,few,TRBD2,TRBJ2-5,TGTGCCAGCACACTAGCGGGGGAAGAAGAGACCCAGTACTTC,CASTLAGEEETQYF
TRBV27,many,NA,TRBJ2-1,TGTGCCACCTACCTGGGGGGTGAGCAGTTCTTC,CATYLGGEQFF
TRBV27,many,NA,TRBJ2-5,TGTGCCAGCAGCCCGACGATAGGGGTCCTTCGTTATTTC,CASSPTIGVLRYF
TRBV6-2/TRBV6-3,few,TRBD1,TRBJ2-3,TGTGCCAGCAGTTCTTTTTCCGTGGGACAGCACGTGTTGATGGATACGCAGTATTTT,CASSSFSVGQHVLMDTQYF
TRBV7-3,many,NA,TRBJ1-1,TGTGCCAGCAGCCGACAGGTTAACACTGAAGCTTTCTTT,CASSRQVNTEAFF
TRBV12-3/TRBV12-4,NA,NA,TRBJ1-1,TGTGCCAGCAGTTTAGGGACAGCACCTGAAGCTTTCTTT,CASSLGTAPEAFF
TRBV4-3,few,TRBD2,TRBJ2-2,TGCGCCAGCAGAGGGCGGGGGGGAACCGGGGAGCTGTTTTTT,CASRGRGGTGELFF
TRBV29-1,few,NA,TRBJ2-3,TGCAGCGTTGGCCCTCCAGGGGCAGATACGCAGTATTTT,CSVGPPGADTQYF
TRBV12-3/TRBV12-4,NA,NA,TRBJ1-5,TGTGCCAGCAGTTTAGGGGGGCAGGGGCCCCAGCATTTT,CASSLGGQGPQHF
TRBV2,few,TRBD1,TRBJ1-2,TGTGCCAGCAGTTTGACAGGGGGCTCGGATGGCTACACCTTC,CASSLTGGSDGYTF
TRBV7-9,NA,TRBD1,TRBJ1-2,TGTGCCAGCAGCTATCCAGGGGGCTATGGCTACACCTTC,CASSYPGGYGYTF
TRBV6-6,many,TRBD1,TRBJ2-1,TGTGCCAGCAGTTACGGTTTCAGGGGGTCCTACAATGAGCAGTTCTTC,CASSYGFRGSYNEQFF
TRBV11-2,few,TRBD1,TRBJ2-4,TGTGCCAGCAGCTCATATAGGGGGCCCGGGGACAGGGGGCTCCTGGACAAAAACATTCAGTACTTC,CASSSYRGPGDRGLLDKNIQYF
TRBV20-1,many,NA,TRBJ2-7,TGCAGTGCTCAACCTGACCCCCCTTCAGGCTCCTACGAGCAGTACTTC,CSAQPDPPSGSYEQYF
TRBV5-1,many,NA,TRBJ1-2,TGCGCCAGCAAGGTGGACGGTCGGGATGGCTACACCTTC,CASKVDGRDGYTF
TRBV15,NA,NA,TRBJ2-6,TGTGCCACCAGCAGCGCCTGGGGACGGGGTTCTGGGGCCAACGTCCTGACTTTC,CATSSAWGRGSGANVLTF
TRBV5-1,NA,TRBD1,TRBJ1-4,TGCGCCAGCAGCTTGACAGGGGCCGGCGAAAAACTGTTTTTT,CASSLTGAGEKLFF
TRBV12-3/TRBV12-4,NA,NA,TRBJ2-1,TGTGCCAGCAGTACTCCGACACTCTACAATGAGCAGTTCTTC,CASSTPTLYNEQFF